The 2 T cell receptor beta chains presented below share a single source sample, sequenced in a study of tumor-infiltrating lymphocytes in primary liver carcinoma. From unsorted bulk tissue weighing roughly 19-34 mg, DNA and RNA were co-extracted. Making TCR beta cDNA involved around 510 ng total RNA and a constant-region primer. Slightly modified ARM-PCR with three nested multiplex PCR rounds yielded TCR beta libraries. A C-beta reverse primer was combined with TRBV1-TRBV30 forward primers in the first two PCR rounds, and each round had approximately 10 cycles. TCRdb re-called the multiplex PCR reads through MiXCR, storing one row per CDR3 protein. The table lists around 80,000 distinct CDR3 sequences, 65% to 80% of them singletons, with roughly a fifth in the top ten. Sequenced: liver tumor tissue from sampling region 1. Subset of the sample: tumor region T1, superior pole. These receptors were obtained from a man aged 40-49 years with primary liver carcinoma and hepatitis B virus infection.

V is TRBV6-1 and J is TRBJ1-1, with 7 bases aligning to TRBD1. The CDR3 runs 15 residues. Germline V lookup: CDR1 MNHNS, CDR2 SASEGT. The ends lost 8 bases at V and 1 base at J; junction bases unmatched: 10. CDR3 residues: CASGGGGTANTEAFF. CDR3 sequence (DNA): TGTGCCAGCGGGGGTGGGGGGACAGCGAACACTGAAGCTTTCTTT.

Regarding this clonotype: A much more abundant neighbour one base away suggests this may be a read error. The chain uses TRBV10-2 and TRBJ2-3; the match to TRBD2 covers 7 bases. Germline loops: CDR1 WSHSY, CDR2 SAAADI. The CDR3 runs 17 residues. CDR3 sequence: CTSSGHRGVASTDTQYF. CDR3 nucleotide sequence: TGCACCAGCAGTGGCCATCGGGGGGTAGCGAGCACAGATACGCAGTATTTT.